The rows below give T cell receptor beta chains drawn from one sample of a study of cytotoxic CD8 clonotypes in ibrutinib-treated CLL. Only in-frame clones appear in the TCRdb table, and some are missing; sequencing was by immunoSEQ multiplex PCR. The sample contains roughly 330,000 clones, over 55% of which appear only once. Sequenced material: PBMCs, taken after 36 months of ibrutinib treatment. These receptors were obtained from a human donor with chronic lymphocytic leukemia. Each CDR3 is given with its conserved first and last residue. The order of the fields is D gene, J gene, clone size, V gene, CDR3 DNA, CDR3 protein. The D gene is left open where the match is weak. Size tells how often a clone was seen (once, few, many) or the class of an expanded clone, and some rows leave it out.

>TRBD1|TRBJ1-6|-|TRBV7-2
TGTGCCAGCAGCTTCCAGAGGGACAGGCAAAATTCACCCCTCCACTTT
CASSFQRDRQNSPLHF
>TRBD1|TRBJ1-3|-|TRBV4-1
TGCGCCAGCAGCTACAGGGGGCTTTCTGGAAACACCATATATTTT
CASSYRGLSGNTIYF
>-|TRBJ1-5|few|TRBV7-8
TGTGCCAGCAGCTTGTACAGGGAAGATCAGCCCCAGCATTTT
CASSLYREDQPQHF
>-|TRBJ2-5|-|TRBV15
TGTGCCACCAGCAGAGATAGGGTCGTTGGGACCCAGTACTTC
CATSRDRVVGTQYF
>-|TRBJ1-4|-|TRBV10-2
TGCGCCAGCAGGTCCGGGACTGGTAATGAAAAACTGTTTTTT
CASRSGTGNEKLFF
>-|TRBJ2-7|-|TRBV21-1
TGTGCCAGCACCATGGACAGGGGTGGGAACGAGCAGTACTTC
CASTMDRGGNEQYF
>-|TRBJ2-3|-|TRBV9
TGTGCCAGCAGCCCTCGGCCCGGGGCTGGCACAGATACGCAGTATTTT
CASSPRPGAGTDTQYF
>-|TRBJ2-1|-|TRBV18
TGTGCCAGCTCACCGGGCAACAGCCCCTACAATGAGCAGTTCTTC
CASSPGNSPYNEQFF
>TRBD2|TRBJ2-1|-|TRBV11-3
TGTGCCAGCAGCTCTCTAGCGGGGGGGCGCGGTGAGCAGTTCTTC
CASSSLAGGRGEQFF
>TRBD1|TRBJ2-5|-|TRBV5-4
TGTGCCAGCAGCACAGCCGGGACAGAACAAGAGACCCAGTACTTC
CASSTAGTEQETQYF
>TRBD1|TRBJ2-7|-|TRBV11-2
TGTGCCAGCAGCTTAGAAACGGGACAGGTGCTAGAGCAGTACTTC
CASSLETGQVLEQYF
>TRBD2|TRBJ2-1|-|TRBV28
TGTGCCAGCAGTTTGGGCGGGAGTGTGTACAATGAGCAGTTCTTC
CASSLGGSVYNEQFF
>-|TRBJ1-2|-|TRBV5-1
TGCGCCAGCAGCTTGAAACAGGGCCGTGGCTACACCTTC
CASSLKQGRGYTF
>-|TRBJ2-5|-|TRBV7-2
TGTGCCAGCAGCTTAGGGGGAGCCGGTAAAGAGACCCAGTACTTC
CASSLGGAGKETQYF
>TRBD1|TRBJ1-1|once|TRBV19
TGTGCCAGCAGGGACAGGGTAAGACGGGGTGAAGCTTTCTTT
CASRDRVRRGEAFF
>TRBD2|TRBJ2-2|-|TRBV9
TGTGCCAGCAGCGCCACACTAGCGGGGGGAGGAACCGGGGAGCTGTTTTTT
CASSATLAGGGTGELFF
>TRBD2|TRBJ2-5|-|TRBV4-1
TGCGCCAGCAGCCAAGAAAGGGCTAGCGGGAGAAGGCCCCAGTACTTC
CASSQERASGRRPQYF
>-|TRBJ2-1|-|TRBV28
TGTGCCAGCAGGCTCGGGCCCCTATCCTACAATGAGCAGTTCTTC
CASRLGPLSYNEQFF